Below, 30 T cell receptor beta chains from the same sample are listed, as sequenced in a study of CD8 T cells in Susac syndrome. Random hexamers were used to reverse transcribe an amount of about 0.45 to 1 ug RNA. MiXCR, applied by TCRdb to the immunoSEQ multiplex PCR reads, yields one record per CDR3 protein. The sample consists of roughly 180,000 distinct CDR3 sequences, 90% to 95% of them appearing once. The material sequenced was CD4+ T cells from PBMCs. The source is a human donor with Susac syndrome.

The CDR3 region is CASSATLFSGNTIYF. The CDR3 DNA sequence: TGTGCCAGCAGCGCTACACTCTTCTCTGGAAACACCATATATTTT. V gene TRBV9 combines with J gene TRBJ1-3, with no clear D. This CDR3 has 15 residues. CDR1 and CDR2 (germline): SGDLS, YYNGEE. V was clipped by 3 bases and J by 0 bases, with 10 bases between them.

The table lists this clonotype with a count of one. The genes are TRBV20-1 and TRBJ2-6; perhaps TRBD2 as D (7 bases). This CDR3 has 14 amino acids. Germline V CDR1 and CDR2: DFQATT, SNEGSKA (reference sequence). V was pared by 3 bases and J by 4 bases, with 10 bases between. The CDR3 nucleotides read TGCAGTGCTAGGGGGGGGCTCGGGGCCAACGTCCTGACTTTC. It yields the protein CSARGGLGANVLTF.

This sequence joins TRBV3-1 and TRBJ2-5, with 9 nucleotides matching TRBD2. Germline V gene sequence: CDR1 LGHDT, CDR2 YNNKEL (reference sequence). The junction had 14 bases not matched to a gene; V was cut back by 4 bases and J by 5 bases. This CDR3 contains 17 residues. Written as DNA, the CDR3 is TGTGCCAGCAGCCTTCCGGGACTAGCATCGCCGGGGGAGACCCAGTACTTC. Its protein is CASSLPGLASPGETQYF.

The chain links TRBV21-1 to TRBJ2-7; no DNA check was done on the table's D call, TRBD1. TRBV21-1 has pseudogene status. This CDR3 has 15 amino acids. The CDR3 region is CASSKKWPQPYEQYF. The CDR3 region has the DNA TGTGCCAGCAGCAAAAAATGGCCCCAGCCCTACGAGCAGTACTTC.

The rearrangement joins TRBV30 to TRBJ1-3; maybe TRBD1 (5 bases). This CDR3 has 12 amino acids. V was shortened by 5 bases and J by 5 bases, with 10 bases between the two germline ends. Germline V lookup: CDR1 GTSNPN, CDR2 SVGIG (reference sequence). The CDR3 DNA sequence: TGTGCCTGGGGGGGATCTCGAAACACCATATATTTT. Translated, it gives CAWGGSRNTIYF.

This rearrangement joins TRBV19 to TRBJ1-2, with TRBD1 matching 9 bases. CDR1 is LNHDA and CDR2 is SQIVND in the germline V gene (reference sequence). The trim removed 4 bases at V and 4 bases at J, leaving 10 bases unmatched. The CDR3 has 16 residues. The DNA for the CDR3 is TGTGCCAGTAGTACTATACAGGGGGCGCGCGGCTATGGCTACACCTTC. Protein sequence: CASSTIQGARGYGYTF.

The V and J genes are TRBV7-2 and TRBJ1-3; the match to TRBD1 covers 9 bases. The CDR3 totals 16 residues. Unmatched junction bases numbered 10, after V lost 3 bases and J lost 7 bases. CDR1 and CDR2 from the germline V gene are SGHTA and FQGNSA. This CDR3 reads CASSLGGQGRMNTIYF. CDR3 nucleotides: TGTGCCAGCAGCTTGGGGGGACAGGGTAGAATGAACACCATATATTTT.

The V and J genes are TRBV20-1 and TRBJ2-7; D is ambiguous. Germline CDR1 reads DFQATT; CDR2 reads SNEGSKA (reference sequence). V lost 0 bases and J lost 2, with 8 bases in between. The CDR3 totals 13 residues. In DNA form, the CDR3 reads TGCAGTGCTAGAGATCAGCCCACCTACGAGCAGTACTTC. Protein sequence: CSARDQPTYEQYF.

The V and J genes are TRBV4-1 and TRBJ2-1; perhaps TRBD2 as D (6 bases). CDR1 and CDR2 from the germline V gene are MGHRA and YSYEKL. Trimming took off 3 bases at V and 8 bases at J, with 14 bases between the two ends. The CDR3 sequence is 14 residues long. The CDR3 loop reads CASSQVLPGDEQFF. CDR3 in DNA: TGCGCCAGCAGCCAGGTACTACCGGGAGATGAGCAGTTCTTC.

The chain is built from TRBV28 and TRBJ2-3; the D gene could be TRBD1 or TRBD2 (5 bases each). Germline V gene sequence: CDR1 MDHEN, CDR2 SYDVKM. This CDR3 region has 16 residues. V lost 2 bases and J lost 0, with 12 bases in between. The CDR3 DNA follows: TGTGCCAGCAGTTTACGGGGACCCTTAAGCACAGATACGCAGTATTTT. The encoded protein is CASSLRGPLSTDTQYF.

The chain combines TRBV30 with TRBJ2-3, with TRBD2 identical over 7 bases. CDR1 GTSNPN and CDR2 SVGIG come from the germline V gene (reference sequence). This CDR3 region has 15 residues. The V segment lost 3 bases and the J segment 2 bases; nucleotides outside the gene matches: 8. For the CDR3, the DNA is TGTGCCTGGAGGGGAAGCGGGGTCTACACAGATACGCAGTATTTT. The encoded protein is CAWRGSGVYTDTQYF.

The genes are TRBV1 and TRBJ2-2. TRBV1 is deemed a pseudogene. The CDR3 is 17 residues long. CDR3 loop: CTSSQESYSANTGELFF. In nucleotides, the CDR3 is TGCACCAGCAGCCAAGAGTCTTACAGCGCGAACACCGGGGAGCTGTTTTTT.

The chain combines TRBV7-2 with TRBJ2-1; D not certain. Germline assignment: CDR1 SGHTA and CDR2 FQGNSA. V was trimmed by 3 bases and J by 0 bases, leaving 9 bases between them. This CDR3 has 15 residues. In nucleotides, the CDR3 is TGTGCCAGCAGCTTTACTCAAGACTCCTACAATGAGCAGTTCTTC. Its protein product is CASSFTQDSYNEQFF. Full variable domain (outside the CDR3, taken from reference TRBV7-2 and TRBJ2-1): GAGVSQSPSNKVTEKGKDVELRCDPISGHTALYWYRQSLGQGLEFLIYFQGNSAPDKSGLPSDRFSAERTGGSVSTLTIQRTQQEDSAVYLCASSFTQDSYNEQFFGPGTRLTVL.

The J gene is TRBJ1-1, the V gene TRBV6-2 or TRBV6-3; 8 bases fit TRBD1. This CDR3 region has 13 residues. V trimming: 7 bases; J trimming: 8 bases; junction bases outside the gene matches: 9. CDR1 MNHEY and CDR2 SVGEGT come from the germline V gene. The CDR3 region has the DNA TGTGCCAGCAAGTTGGACAGGGTAGGCGAAGCTTTCTTT. Translation: CASKLDRVGEAFF.

Only one count was recorded for this clonotype. The chain uses TRBV5-1 and TRBJ2-6; tentatively, D is TRBD1 (6 bases). The CDR3 has 16 residues. The V end was cut by 4 bases, the J end by 0 bases, with 11 bases between. Per the germline V gene, CDR1 is SGHRS and CDR2 is YFSETQ. The CDR3 region is CASSRTGTSGANVLTF. The CDR3 bases are TGCGCCAGCAGCAGAACAGGGACCTCTGGGGCCAACGTCCTGACTTTC.

This chain connects TRBV20-1 to TRBJ2-1; TRBD1 might be the D (6 bases). Trimming stripped 3 bases from V and 4 bases from J, with 19 bases between. This CDR3 region has 16 residues. Germline CDR1 DFQATT, CDR2 SNEGSKA (reference sequence). The CDR3 loop is CSASPPTGGPYNEQFF. CDR3 nucleotides: TGCAGTGCTAGCCCCCCGACAGGCGGACCTTACAATGAGCAGTTCTTC.

The table lists this clonotype with a count of one. V is TRBV7-2 and J is TRBJ1-1; D ambiguous. The CDR3 loop spans 14 amino acids. Germline V gene sequence: CDR1 SGHTA, CDR2 FQGNSA. The ends were cut back, 6 bases at V and 1 base at J, with 12 bases in the middle. The CDR3 DNA is TGTGCCAGCAGAACAGCGGTACCGAACACTGAAGCTTTCTTT. Translation gives CASRTAVPNTEAFF.

The chain joins TRBV20-1 to TRBJ1-4; D is uncertain. V shed 7 bases and J shed 0 bases, with 9 bases lying between them. The germline V gene encodes CDR1 DFQATT and CDR2 SNEGSKA (reference sequence). This CDR3 comprises 13 residues. CDR3 DNA sequence: TGCAGTGGTACACCTGCAACTAATGAAAAACTGTTTTTT. It specifies CSGTPATNEKLFF.

This chain joins TRBV6-5 and TRBJ2-7; 9 positions agree with TRBD1. V shed 0 bases, J shed 3 bases, and the junction held 3 bases outside the gene matches. Germline V gives CDR1 MNHEY, CDR2 SVGAGI. The length of the CDR3 is 15 residues. DNA of the CDR3: TGTGCCAGCAGTTACTCTGGGACAGGGATCTACGAGCAGTACTTC. The encoded protein is CASSYSGTGIYEQYF.

This clonotype was detected once. This rearrangement joins TRBV5-1 to TRBJ2-7, with TRBD1 matching 9 bases. V gave up 7 bases and J gave up 0 bases; unmatched junction bases: 14. Germline lookup yields CDR1 SGHRS and CDR2 YFSETQ. The CDR3 has 17 residues. The CDR3 nucleotides read TGCGCCAGCGCATTGTTTACAGGGGGCCGTCTCTCCTACGAGCAGTACTTC. Translated: CASALFTGGRLSYEQYF.

V gene TRBV14 combines with J gene TRBJ2-7; D remains ambiguous. The CDR3 length is 12 residues. The V end lost 0 bases, the J end lost 8 bases, and 8 bases lay between the germline ends. Looked up from germline, CDR1 is SGHDN and CDR2 is FVKESK. Here the CDR3 DNA reads TGTGCCAGCAGCCAAGACTGGGTAAAGCAGTACTTC. Amino acids: CASSQDWVKQYF. The entire variable domain, with the rest obtained from reference TRBV14 and TRBJ2-7, is as follows: EAGVTQFPSHSVIEKGQTVTLRCDPISGHDNLYWYRRVMGKEIKFLLHFVKESKQDESGMPNNRFLAERTGGTYSTLKVQPAELEDSGVYFCASSQDWVKQYFGPGTRLTVT.

This clonotype was seen a few times. The V and J genes are TRBV12-3 or TRBV12-4 and TRBJ2-1, with 7 bases fitting TRBD1. V trimming: 1 base; J trimming: 8 bases; junction bases outside the gene matches: 2. The CDR3 has 13 amino acids. DNA for the CDR3: TGTGCCAGCAGTTTAGACAGGGGCGATGAGCAGTTCTTC. Its protein is CASSLDRGDEQFF.

V usage is TRBV7-8 and J usage is TRBJ2-3; 9 bases are a match to TRBD2. The V gene's germline CDR1 is SGHVS and CDR2 FQNEAQ. This CDR3 is 15 amino acids long. V dropped 5 bases and J dropped 2; count of bases not matched to a gene: 5. The CDR3, as DNA: TGTGCCAGCAGCGACCTAGCGGGGAACACAGATACGCAGTATTTT. It is translated as CASSDLAGNTDTQYF.

V is TRBV4-3 and J is TRBJ1-1; D might be TRBD1 (5 bases). Trimming took off 0 bases at V and 1 base at J, with 12 bases between the two ends. Germline V lookup: CDR1 LGHNA, CDR2 YSLEER. This CDR3 is built from 16 residues. The DNA of the CDR3 is TGCGCCAGCAGCCAAGATGGGGGACGGCGGAACACTGAAGCTTTCTTT. Translation: CASSQDGGRRNTEAFF.

This clonotype was detected only once. V and J are TRBV12-3 or TRBV12-4 and TRBJ2-5, with D possibly matching TRBD2 (5 bases). Trimming left V 3 bases short and J 7 bases short, with 15 bases between. The CDR3 is 14 residues long. In nucleotides, the CDR3 is TGTGCCAGCAGTTTTACCGCTAGCCTCGGGACCCAGTACTTC. As protein: CASSFTASLGTQYF.

The gene calls are TRBV19 and TRBJ2-6, with D possibly TRBD2 on 6 matching bases. There are 15 residues in the CDR3. The V end lost 3 bases, the J end lost 6 bases, and 12 bases lay between the germline ends. The germline V gene has CDR1 LNHDA and CDR2 SQIVND (reference sequence). CDR3 coding DNA: TGTGCCAGTAGTATTGATCGGGGGATGGCCAACGTCCTGACTTTC. This encodes CASSIDRGMANVLTF.

The gene calls are TRBV7-2 and TRBJ2-1; D perhaps matches TRBD1 (6 bases). The CDR3 spans 15 residues. The germline V and J ends were trimmed by 5 bases and 3 bases, with 14 bases remaining between them. CDR1 and CDR2 from the germline V gene are SGHTA and FQGNSA. The CDR3: CASSPDRTYYNEQFF. Here the CDR3 DNA reads TGTGCCAGCAGCCCCGACAGGACCTACTACAATGAGCAGTTCTTC.

The CDR3 DNA follows: TGTGCCAGCAGTTACGGGGACAGCTCCTACAATGAGCAGTTCTTC. This encodes CASSYGDSSYNEQFF. The chain couples TRBV6-2 or TRBV6-3 to TRBJ2-1; TRBD1 aligns across 7 bases. CDR1 and CDR2 from the germline V gene are MNHEY and SVGEGT. With V trimmed by 2 bases and J by 0 bases, 1 base remained unmatched. The CDR3 length is 15 residues.

V is TRBV3-1 and J is TRBJ2-5; weak D call: TRBD2 (5 bases). Germline assignment: CDR1 LGHDT and CDR2 YNNKEL (reference sequence). The CDR3 is 19 residues long. Trimming left V 2 bases short and J 2 bases short, with 24 bases between. The CDR3 nucleotides read TGTGCCAGCAGCCAATACGAGGGCCGCGCGGTGCAAATTCAAGAGACCCAGTACTTC. Protein: CASSQYEGRAVQIQETQYF.

The chain employs TRBV20-1 and TRBJ2-3; TRBD2 aligns across 11 bases. J gave up 0 bases and V 3 bases, and 5 bases lay outside the gene matches. This CDR3 has 16 residues. CDR1 is DFQATT and CDR2 is SNEGSKA in the germline V gene (reference sequence). CDR3 sequence: CSASSSGGPSTDTQYF. In nucleotides, the CDR3 is TGCAGTGCTAGTTCTAGCGGGGGGCCTAGCACAGATACGCAGTATTTT.